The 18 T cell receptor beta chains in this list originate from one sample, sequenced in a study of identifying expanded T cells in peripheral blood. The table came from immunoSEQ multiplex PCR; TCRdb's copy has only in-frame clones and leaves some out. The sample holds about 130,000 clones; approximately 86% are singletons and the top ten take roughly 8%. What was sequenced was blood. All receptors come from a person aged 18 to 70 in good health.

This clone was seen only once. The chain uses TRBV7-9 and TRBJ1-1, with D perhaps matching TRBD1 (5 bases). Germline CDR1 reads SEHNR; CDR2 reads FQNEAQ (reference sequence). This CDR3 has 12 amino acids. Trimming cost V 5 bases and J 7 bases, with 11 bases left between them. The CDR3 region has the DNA TGTGCCAGCAGCCCGGGGCATAATGAAGCTTTCTTT. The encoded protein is CASSPGHNEAFF.

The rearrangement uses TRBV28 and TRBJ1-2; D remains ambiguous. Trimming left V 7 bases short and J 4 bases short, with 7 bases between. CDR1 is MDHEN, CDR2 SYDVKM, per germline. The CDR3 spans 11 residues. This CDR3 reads CASTSAYGYTF. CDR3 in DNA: TGTGCCAGCACTTCTGCCTATGGCTACACCTTC.

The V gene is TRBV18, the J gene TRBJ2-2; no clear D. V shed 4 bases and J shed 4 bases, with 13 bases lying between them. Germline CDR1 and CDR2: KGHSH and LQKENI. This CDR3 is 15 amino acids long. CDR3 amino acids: CASSLDSLSTGELFF. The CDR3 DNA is TGTGCCAGCTCACTCGACTCTTTGAGCACCGGGGAGCTGTTTTTT.

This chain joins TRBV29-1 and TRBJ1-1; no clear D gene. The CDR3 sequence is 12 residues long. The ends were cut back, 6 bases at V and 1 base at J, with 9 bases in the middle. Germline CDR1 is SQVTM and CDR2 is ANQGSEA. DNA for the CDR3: TGCAGCGTGTCCAGCCGGAACACTGAAGCTTTCTTT. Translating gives CSVSSRNTEAFF.

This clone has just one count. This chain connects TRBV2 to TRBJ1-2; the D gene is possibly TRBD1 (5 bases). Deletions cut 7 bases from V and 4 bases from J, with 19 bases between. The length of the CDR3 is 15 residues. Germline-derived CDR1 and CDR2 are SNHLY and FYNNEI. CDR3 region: CASIPLGGGVYGYTF. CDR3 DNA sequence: TGTGCCAGCATCCCGCTTGGGGGGGGAGTCTATGGCTACACCTTC.

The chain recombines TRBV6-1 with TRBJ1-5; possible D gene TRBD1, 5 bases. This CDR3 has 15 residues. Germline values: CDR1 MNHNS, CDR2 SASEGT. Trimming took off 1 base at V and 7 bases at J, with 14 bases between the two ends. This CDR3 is CASSEGGGPGQPQHF. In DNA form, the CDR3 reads TGTGCCAGCAGTGAAGGGGGGGGTCCGGGGCAGCCCCAGCATTTT.

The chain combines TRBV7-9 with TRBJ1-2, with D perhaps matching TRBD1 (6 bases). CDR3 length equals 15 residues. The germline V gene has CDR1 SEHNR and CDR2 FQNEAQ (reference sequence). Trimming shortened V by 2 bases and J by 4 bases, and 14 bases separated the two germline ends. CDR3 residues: CASSLKAGDGYGYTF. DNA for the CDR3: TGTGCCAGCAGCTTAAAGGCAGGGGACGGCTATGGCTACACCTTC.

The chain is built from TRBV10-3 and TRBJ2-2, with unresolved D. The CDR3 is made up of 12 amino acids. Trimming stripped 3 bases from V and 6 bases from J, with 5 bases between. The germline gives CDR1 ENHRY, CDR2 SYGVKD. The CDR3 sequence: CAISELSGELFF. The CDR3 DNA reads TGTGCCATCAGTGAATTATCCGGGGAGCTGTTTTTT.

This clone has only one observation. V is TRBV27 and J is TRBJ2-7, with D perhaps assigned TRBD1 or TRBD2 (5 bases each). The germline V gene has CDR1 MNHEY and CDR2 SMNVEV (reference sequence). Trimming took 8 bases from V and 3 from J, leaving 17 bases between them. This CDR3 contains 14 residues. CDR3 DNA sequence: TGTGCCAGCGGTGCACCCAGTGGGGGCTACGAGCAGTACTTC. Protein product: CASGAPSGGYEQYF.

The CDR3 region is CASTAGTMNTEAFF. The CDR3 region has the DNA TGTGCCAGCACCGCGGGGACCATGAACACTGAAGCTTTCTTT. The chain couples TRBV27 to TRBJ1-1; D might be TRBD1 (5 bases). Germline values: CDR1 MNHEY, CDR2 SMNVEV (reference sequence). Trimming took 7 bases from V and 0 from J, leaving 12 bases between them. The CDR3 consists of 14 residues.

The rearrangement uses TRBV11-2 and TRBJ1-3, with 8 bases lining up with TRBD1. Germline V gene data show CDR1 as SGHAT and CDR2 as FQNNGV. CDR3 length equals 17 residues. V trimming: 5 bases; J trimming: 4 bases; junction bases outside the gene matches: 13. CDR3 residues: CASSPRRQGAAGNTIYF. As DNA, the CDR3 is TGTGCCAGCAGCCCCCGGCGGCAGGGGGCGGCGGGAAACACCATATATTTT.

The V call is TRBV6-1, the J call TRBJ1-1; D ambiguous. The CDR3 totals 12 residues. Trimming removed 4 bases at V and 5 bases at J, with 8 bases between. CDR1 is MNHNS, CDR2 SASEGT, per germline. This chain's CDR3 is CASSVVGTEAFF. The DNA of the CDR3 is TGTGCCAGCAGTGTGGTGGGGACTGAAGCTTTCTTT.

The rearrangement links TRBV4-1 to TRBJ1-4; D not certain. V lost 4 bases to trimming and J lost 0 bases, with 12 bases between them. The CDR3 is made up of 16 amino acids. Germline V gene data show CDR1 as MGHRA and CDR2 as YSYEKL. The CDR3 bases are TGCGCCAGCAGCCGAGACCTGCTCGCAACTAATGAAAAACTGTTTTTT. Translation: CASSRDLLATNEKLFF.

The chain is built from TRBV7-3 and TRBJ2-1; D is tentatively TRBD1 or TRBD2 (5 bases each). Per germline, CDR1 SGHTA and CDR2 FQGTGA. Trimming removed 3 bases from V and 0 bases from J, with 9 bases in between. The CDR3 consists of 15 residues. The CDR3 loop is CASSLGVSSYNEQFF. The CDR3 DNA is TGTGCCAGCAGCTTGGGGGTGAGCTCCTACAATGAGCAGTTCTTC.

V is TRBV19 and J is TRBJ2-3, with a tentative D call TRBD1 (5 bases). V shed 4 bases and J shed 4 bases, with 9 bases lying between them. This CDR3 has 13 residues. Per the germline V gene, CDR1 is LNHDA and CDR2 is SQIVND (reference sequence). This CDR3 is CASSKGFADTQYF. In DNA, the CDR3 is TGTGCCAGTAGTAAGGGGTTTGCAGATACGCAGTATTTT.

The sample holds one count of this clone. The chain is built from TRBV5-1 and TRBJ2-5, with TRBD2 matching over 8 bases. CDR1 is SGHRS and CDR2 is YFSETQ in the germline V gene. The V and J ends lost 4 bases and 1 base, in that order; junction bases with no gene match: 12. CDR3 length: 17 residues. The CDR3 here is CASSITPTGGGQETQYF. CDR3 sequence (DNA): TGCGCCAGCAGCATCACCCCCACCGGGGGGGGCCAAGAGACCCAGTACTTC. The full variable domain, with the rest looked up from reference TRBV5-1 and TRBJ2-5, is KAGVTQTPRYLIKTRGQQVTLSCSPISGHRSVSWYQQTPGQGLQFLFEYFSETQRNKGNFPGRFSGRQFSNSRSEMNVSTLELGDSALYLCASSITPTGGGQETQYFGPGTRLLVL.

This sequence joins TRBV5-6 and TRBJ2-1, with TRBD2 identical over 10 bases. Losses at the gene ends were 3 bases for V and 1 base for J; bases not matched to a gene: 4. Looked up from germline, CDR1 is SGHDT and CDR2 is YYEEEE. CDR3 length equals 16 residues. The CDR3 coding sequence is TGTGCCAGCAGCTGGACTAGCGGTAATTCCTACAATGAGCAGTTCTTC. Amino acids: CASSWTSGNSYNEQFF.

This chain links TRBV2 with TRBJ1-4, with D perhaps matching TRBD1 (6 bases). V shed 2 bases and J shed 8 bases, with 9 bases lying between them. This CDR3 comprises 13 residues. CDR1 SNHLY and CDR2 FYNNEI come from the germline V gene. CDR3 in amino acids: CASSESGGEKLFF. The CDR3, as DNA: TGTGCCAGCAGTGAATCCGGGGGCGAAAAACTGTTTTTT.